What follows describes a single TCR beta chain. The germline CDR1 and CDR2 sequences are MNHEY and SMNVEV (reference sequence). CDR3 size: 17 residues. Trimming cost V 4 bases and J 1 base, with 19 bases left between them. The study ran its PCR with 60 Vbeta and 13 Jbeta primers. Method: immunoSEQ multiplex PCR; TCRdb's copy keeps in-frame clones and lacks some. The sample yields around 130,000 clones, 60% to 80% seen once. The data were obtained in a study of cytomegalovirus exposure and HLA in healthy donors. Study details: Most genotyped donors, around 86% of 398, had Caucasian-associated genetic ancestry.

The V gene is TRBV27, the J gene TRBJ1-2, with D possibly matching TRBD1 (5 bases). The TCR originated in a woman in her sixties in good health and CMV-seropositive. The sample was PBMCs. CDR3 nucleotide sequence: TGTGCCAGCAGTTCCCTCGGGGGGGACGTCCGTAACTATGGCTACACCTTC. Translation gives CASSSLGGDVRNYGYTF.